This T cell receptor (beta chain) was sequenced during a study of blood T cell dynamics during melanoma immunotherapy. Overall study context: Standard first-line treatment here was pembrolizumab or nivolumab plus ipilimumab in metastatic melanoma.

J lost 2 bases, V lost 0 bases, and 3 bases had no gene match. The CDR3 length is 15 residues. Per germline, CDR1 SGHRS and CDR2 YFSETQ. A note on this clone: The antigen remains undetermined.

This sample's time point: pre-treatment baseline. Apart from a couple of fast progressors, RECIST 1.1 response was judged 12 weeks post-infusion. The repertoire was sequenced with immunoSEQ multiplex PCR; TCRdb's copy has only in-frame clones and lacks some. The repertoire consists of more than 15,000 clones, with approximately 83% occurring once and the leading ten covering 6.5% to 8%. General observations from the study: Clones driving repertoire changes may be melanoma-specific or general immune activation.

The specimen was blood, collected from a patient treated with checkpoint blockade. The source of this sequence is a human donor with melanoma. The chain recombines TRBV5-1 with TRBJ2-7; 9 bases agree with TRBD2. The CDR3 DNA sequence: TGCGCCAGCAGCTTGGGACTAGCGGTTACCTACGAGCAGTACTTC. It translates to CASSLGLAVTYEQYF.